These T cell receptor beta chains were read from a single sample in a study of blood T cell repertoires in COVID-19. Libraries were prepared by immunoSEQ multiplex PCR; TCRdb keeps only in-frame clonotypes and omits some of them. Of some 240,000 clones listed, around 83% were seen once; the top ten hold 1.5% to 1.7%. Sequencing was performed on peripheral blood. These receptors originate from a woman between 40 and 55 years old who had recovered from COVID-19. Each CDR3 is given with its conserved first and last residue. A D gene is named only where the DNA matches it firmly. Not every row has a clone size; where given, it reads once, few, many or a size class.

clone size	V gene	J gene	D gene	CDR3 DNA	CDR3 protein
once	TRBV9	TRBJ1-1	TRBD1	TGTGCCAGCAGCGATGGGGGGACAGCCTACACTGAAGCTTTCTTT	CASSDGGTAYTEAFF
.	TRBV18	TRBJ1-2	.	TGTGCCAGCTCACCACGCACAGCGGGGGACGGCTACACCTTC	CASSPRTAGDGYTF
.	TRBV2	TRBJ1-2	.	TGTGCCAGCAGTATACAGGATAAGTATGGCTACACCTTC	CASSIQDKYGYTF
once	TRBV3-1/TRBV3-2	TRBJ2-5	TRBD2	TGTGCCAGCAGCCACCTAGCGGGGGCACAAGAGACCCAGTACTTC	CASSHLAGAQETQYF
few	TRBV4-1	TRBJ1-5	.	TGCGCCAGCAGCCAAGAGGCAGGGTTTTGGCCCCAGCATTTT	CASSQEAGFWPQHF
.	TRBV10-3	TRBJ2-7	TRBD1	TGTGCCATCAGTGAGCCCCCGACAGGGGGGTCCGACGAGCAGTACTTC	CAISEPPTGGSDEQYF
.	TRBV6-6	TRBJ2-7	.	TGTGCCAGCAGTCCCGAGCGAGCTTCCTACGAGCAGTACTTC	CASSPERASYEQYF
.	TRBV6-5	TRBJ1-2	TRBD1	TGTGCCAGCAGCACGGACAGGGGGGGCTATGGCTACACCTTC	CASSTDRGGYGYTF
.	TRBV6-5	TRBJ2-1	.	TGTGCCAGCAGCTCTAACAATGAGCAGTTCTTC	CASSSNNEQFF
.	TRBV5-1	TRBJ2-7	.	TGCGCCAGCAGGGGCCTACCGACGGGGGTCAACGAGCAGTACTTC	CASRGLPTGVNEQYF
.	TRBV3-1/TRBV3-2	TRBJ1-1	TRBD1	TGTGCCAGCAGCCAAGAGGACAGGGCTACTGAAGCTTTCTTT	CASSQEDRATEAFF
.	TRBV10-1	TRBJ2-7	TRBD2	TGCGCCAGCAGTGACTGGGGGGGGTCCGAGCAGTACTTC	CASSDWGGSEQYF
.	TRBV7-3	TRBJ2-3	.	TGTGCCAGCAGCTTAAGTTTGGGGGGAGCAGATACGCAGTATTTT	CASSLSLGGADTQYF
once	TRBV20-1	TRBJ2-7	.	TGCAGTGCTAGTAGATACTCCCTCGAGCAGTACTTC	CSASRYSLEQYF
.	TRBV4-2	TRBJ1-1	.	TGTGCCAGCAGCCAAGTGGACAGGAACACTGAAGCTTTCTTT	CASSQVDRNTEAFF
.	TRBV11-1	TRBJ1-5	.	TGTGCCAGCAGCCAGGACAGAAATCAGCCCCAGCATTTT	CASSQDRNQPQHF
.	TRBV5-6	TRBJ2-7	TRBD2	TGTGCCAGCAGCTTGCAGGGCGGGGGGACCAAGGGCGAGCAGTACTTC	CASSLQGGGTKGEQYF
.	TRBV9	TRBJ2-3	TRBD1	TGTGCCAGCAGCGTAACAGGGGCGACAGATACGCAGTATTTT	CASSVTGATDTQYF
once	TRBV3-1/TRBV3-2	TRBJ2-1	TRBD2	TGTGCCAGCAGCTTTGAGGCGGGGGGGTACAATGAGCAGTTCTTC	CASSFEAGGYNEQFF
.	TRBV30	TRBJ2-2	.	TGTGCCTGGAGGACGACAGTTAACACCGGGGAGCTGTTTTTT	CAWRTTVNTGELFF
few	TRBV11-3	TRBJ2-2	.	TGTGCCAGCAGACAGAACACCGGGGAGCTGTTTTTT	CASRQNTGELFF
.	TRBV14	TRBJ1-1	TRBD1	TGTGCCAGCAGCCCAGGGGGGAACACTGAAGCTTTCTTT	CASSPGGNTEAFF
.	TRBV5-4	TRBJ2-1	.	TGTGCCAGCAGCTTGGGGCAGGGGATGTACAATGAGCAGTTCTTC	CASSLGQGMYNEQFF
few	TRBV7-8	TRBJ1-1	TRBD1	TGTGCCAGCAGTAAAAGGCGGGACAGGCCTTACACTGAAGCTTTCTTT	CASSKRRDRPYTEAFF
.	TRBV19	TRBJ2-1	TRBD2	TGTGCCAGTAGTATGGGGGGGAGCTCCTACAATGAGCAGTTCTTC	CASSMGGSSYNEQFF
.	TRBV5-1	TRBJ2-2	TRBD2	TGCGCCAGCAGCTTGAGTCCTAGCGGGGGGGCCCAACCGAACACCGGGGAGCTGTTTTTT	CASSLSPSGGAQPNTGELFF
.	TRBV6-1	TRBJ2-1	.	TGTGCCAGCAGTGACGGGGCAGGGGTAAATGAGCAGTTCTTC	CASSDGAGVNEQFF
.	TRBV11-2	TRBJ2-7	TRBD2	TGTGCCAGCAGCTATAGCGGGGGAGAACCTTACGAGCAGTACTTC	CASSYSGGEPYEQYF
.	TRBV19	TRBJ2-4	.	TGTGCCAGTAGTCTAGGGGGGCCTAAAAACATTCAGTACTTC	CASSLGGPKNIQYF
.	TRBV14	TRBJ1-4	.	TGTGCCAGCAGCCTGGGCCGCGGGACGCATAATGAAAAACTGTTTTTT	CASSLGRGTHNEKLFF
.	TRBV6-2/TRBV6-3	TRBJ2-7	TRBD1	TGTGCCAGCAGTTACGTCAGGGGGAAAGGATCCTACGAGCAGTACTTC	CASSYVRGKGSYEQYF
.	TRBV4-1	TRBJ2-1	.	TGCGCCAGCAGCTACAACGATGAGCAGTTCTTC	CASSYNDEQFF
.	TRBV6-5	TRBJ1-1	TRBD1	TGTGCCAGCAGTTTGGGGACAGCACTGAACACTGAAGCTTTCTTT	CASSLGTALNTEAFF
.	TRBV13	TRBJ2-1	TRBD2	TGTGCCAGCAGCACCTACGGGGGGGCCTCGTTCTTC	CASSTYGGASFF
.	TRBV4-1	TRBJ2-6	TRBD1	TGCGCCAGCACCTCCCTACGGACAGGGGCCGACTCTGGGGCCAACGTCCTGACTTTC	CASTSLRTGADSGANVLTF
.	TRBV3-1/TRBV3-2	TRBJ2-3	.	TGTGCCAGCAGCCTCAGGGGCAGTTCCACAGATACGCAGTATTTT	CASSLRGSSTDTQYF
.	TRBV30	TRBJ1-2	TRBD1	TGTGCCTGGGGACAGGGTGTTGGCTACACCTTC	CAWGQGVGYTF
.	TRBV5-4	TRBJ1-2	TRBD1	TGTGCCAGCAGCTTGTTTCAGGGGGCCTATGGCTACACCTTC	CASSLFQGAYGYTF
once	TRBV7-9	TRBJ2-7	.	TGTGCCAGCACCCAACAGGTCTACGAGCAGTACTTC	CASTQQVYEQYF
.	TRBV19	TRBJ2-1	TRBD1	TGTGCCAGTAGTCCCCAAGGGACAGGGCTATACAATGAGCAGTTCTTC	CASSPQGTGLYNEQFF